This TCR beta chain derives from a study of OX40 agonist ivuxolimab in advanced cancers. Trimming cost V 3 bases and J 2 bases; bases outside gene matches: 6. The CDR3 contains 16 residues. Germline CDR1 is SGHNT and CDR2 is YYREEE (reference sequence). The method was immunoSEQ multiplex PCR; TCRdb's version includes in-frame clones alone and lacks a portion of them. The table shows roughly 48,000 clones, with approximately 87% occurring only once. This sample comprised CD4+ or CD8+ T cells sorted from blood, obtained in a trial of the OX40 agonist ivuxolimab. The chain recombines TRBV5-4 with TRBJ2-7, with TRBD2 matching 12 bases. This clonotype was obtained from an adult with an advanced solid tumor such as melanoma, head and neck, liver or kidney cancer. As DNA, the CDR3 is TGTGCCAGCAGCTACTCTAGCGGGGGGGGCACCTACGAGCAGTACTTC. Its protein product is CASSYSSGGGTYEQYF.